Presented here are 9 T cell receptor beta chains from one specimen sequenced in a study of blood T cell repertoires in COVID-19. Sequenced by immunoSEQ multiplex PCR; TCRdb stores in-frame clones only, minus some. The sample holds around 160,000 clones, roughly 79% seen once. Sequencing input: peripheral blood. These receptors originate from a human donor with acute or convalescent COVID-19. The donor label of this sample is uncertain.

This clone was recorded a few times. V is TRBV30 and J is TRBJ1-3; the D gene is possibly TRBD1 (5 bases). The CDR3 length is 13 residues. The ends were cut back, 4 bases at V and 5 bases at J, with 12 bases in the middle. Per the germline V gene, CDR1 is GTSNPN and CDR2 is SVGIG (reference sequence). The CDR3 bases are TGTGCCTGGAATCAGGGTTTGCGAAACACCATATATTTT. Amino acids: CAWNQGLRNTIYF.

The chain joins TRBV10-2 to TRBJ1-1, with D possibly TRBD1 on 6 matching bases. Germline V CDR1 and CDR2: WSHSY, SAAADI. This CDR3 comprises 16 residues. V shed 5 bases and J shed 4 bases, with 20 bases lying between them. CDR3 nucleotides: TGCGCCAGCAGTCCTCTGACAGGCGAAGTGAGCACTGAAGCTTTCTTT. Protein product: CASSPLTGEVSTEAFF.

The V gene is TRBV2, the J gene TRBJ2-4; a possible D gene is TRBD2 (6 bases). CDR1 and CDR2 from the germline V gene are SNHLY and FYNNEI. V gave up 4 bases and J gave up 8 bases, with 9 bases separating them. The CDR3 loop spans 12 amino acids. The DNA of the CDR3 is TGTGCCAGCAGTGTGAGGGAGGACATTCAGTACTTC. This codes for CASSVREDIQYF.

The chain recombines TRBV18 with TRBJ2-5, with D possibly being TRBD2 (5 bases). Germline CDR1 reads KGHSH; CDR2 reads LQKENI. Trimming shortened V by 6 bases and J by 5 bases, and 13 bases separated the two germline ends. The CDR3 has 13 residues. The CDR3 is CASSPPGEETQYF. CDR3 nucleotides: TGTGCCAGCTCCCCTCCTGGGGAGGAGACCCAGTACTTC.

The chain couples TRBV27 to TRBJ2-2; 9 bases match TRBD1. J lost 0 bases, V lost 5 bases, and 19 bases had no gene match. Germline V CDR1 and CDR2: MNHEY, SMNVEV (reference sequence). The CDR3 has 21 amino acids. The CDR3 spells CASSRFPPGTGRFANTGELFF. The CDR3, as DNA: TGTGCCAGCAGTCGATTCCCCCCGGGGACAGGGCGTTTCGCGAACACCGGGGAGCTGTTTTTT.

The CDR3 here is CASSLYGTGGEQFF. CDR3 nucleotides: TGTGCCAGCAGCTTATATGGTACCGGGGGTGAGCAGTTCTTC. This chain links TRBV7-2 with TRBJ2-1; D perhaps matches TRBD2 (6 bases). The CDR3 has 14 amino acids. CDR1 and CDR2 (germline): SGHTA, FQGNSA. Trimming left V 2 bases short and J 9 bases short, with 14 bases between.

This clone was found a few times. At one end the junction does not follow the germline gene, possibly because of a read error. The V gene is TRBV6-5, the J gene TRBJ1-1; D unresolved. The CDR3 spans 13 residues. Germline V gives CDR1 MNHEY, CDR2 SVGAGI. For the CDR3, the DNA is TGTGCCAGCCGTTATCGGGTCGTTACTGAAGCTTTCTTT. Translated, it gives CASRYRVVTEAFF.

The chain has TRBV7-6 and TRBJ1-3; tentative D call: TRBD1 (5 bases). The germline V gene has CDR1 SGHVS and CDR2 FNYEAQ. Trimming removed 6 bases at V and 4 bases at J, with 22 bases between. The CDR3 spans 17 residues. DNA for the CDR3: TGTGCCAGCAGTAAGACCACCCCAGGGTCGATGGGAAACACCATATATTTT. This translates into CASSKTTPGSMGNTIYF. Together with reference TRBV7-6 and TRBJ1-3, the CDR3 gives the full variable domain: GAGVSQSPRYKVTKRGQDVALRCDPISGHVSLYWYRQALGQGPEFLTYFNYEAQQDKSGLPNDRFSAERPEGSISTLTIQRTEQRDSAMYRCASSKTTPGSMGNTIYFGEGSWLTVV.

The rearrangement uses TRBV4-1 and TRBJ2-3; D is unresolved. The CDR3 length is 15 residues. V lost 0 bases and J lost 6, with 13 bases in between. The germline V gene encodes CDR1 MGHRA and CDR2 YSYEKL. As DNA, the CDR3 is TGCGCCAGCAGCCAAGATTACCTCTACCGGGATACGCAGTATTTT. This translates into CASSQDYLYRDTQYF.